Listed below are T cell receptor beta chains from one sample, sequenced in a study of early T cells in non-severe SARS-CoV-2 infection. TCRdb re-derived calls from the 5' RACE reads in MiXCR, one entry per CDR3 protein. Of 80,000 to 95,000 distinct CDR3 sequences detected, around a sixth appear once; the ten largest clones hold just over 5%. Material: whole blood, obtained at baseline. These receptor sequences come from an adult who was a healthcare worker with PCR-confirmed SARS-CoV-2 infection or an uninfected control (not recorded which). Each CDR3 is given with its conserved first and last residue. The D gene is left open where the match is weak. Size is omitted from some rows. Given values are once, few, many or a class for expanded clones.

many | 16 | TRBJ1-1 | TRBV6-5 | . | CASSYYTGQENTEAFF | TGTGCCAGCAGTTATTACACGGGACAAGAGAACACTGAAGCTTTCTTT
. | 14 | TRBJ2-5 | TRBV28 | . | CASISVGRQETQYF | TGTGCCAGCATCTCGGTCGGGCGCCAAGAGACCCAGTACTTC
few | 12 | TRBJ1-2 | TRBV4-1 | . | CASSQPAYGYTF | TGCGCCAGCAGCCAACCCGCCTATGGCTACACCTTC
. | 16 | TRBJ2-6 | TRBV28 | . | CASSPSRSSGANVLTF | TGTGCCAGCAGTCCGTCCAGGAGCTCTGGGGCCAACGTCCTGACTTTC
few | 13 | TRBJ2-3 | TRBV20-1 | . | CSCSRRDTDTQYF | TGCAGCTGCTCCCGCAGAGACACAGATACGCAGTATTTT
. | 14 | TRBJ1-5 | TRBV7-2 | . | CASSSTGSNQPQHF | TGTGCCAGCAGCTCCACAGGGTCCAATCAGCCCCAGCATTTT
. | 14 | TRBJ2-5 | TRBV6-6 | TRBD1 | CASSYAGGGETQYF | TGTGCCAGCAGTTATGCAGGGGGCGGCGAGACCCAGTACTTC
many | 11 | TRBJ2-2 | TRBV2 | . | CASSETGELFF | TGTGCCAGCAGTGAAACCGGGGAGCTGTTTTTT
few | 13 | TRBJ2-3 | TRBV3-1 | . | CASSQTLADTQYF | TGTGCCAGCAGCCAAACCCTCGCAGATACGCAGTATTTT
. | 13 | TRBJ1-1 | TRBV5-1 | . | CASASKLNTEAFF | TGCGCCAGCGCCTCGAAGCTGAACACTGAAGCTTTCTTT
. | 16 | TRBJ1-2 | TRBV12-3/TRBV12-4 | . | CASSLTRYIPLWGYTF | TGTGCCAGCAGTTTAACCCGCTACATTCCTCTCTGGGGCTACACCTTC
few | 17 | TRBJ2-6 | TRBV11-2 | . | CASSVGDVSSGANVLTF | TGTGCCAGCAGCGTGGGGGACGTAAGCTCTGGGGCCAACGTCCTGACTTTC
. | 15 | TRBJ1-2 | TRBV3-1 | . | CASSQDLRANYGYTF | TGTGCCAGCAGCCAAGACCTCCGGGCTAACTATGGCTACACCTTC
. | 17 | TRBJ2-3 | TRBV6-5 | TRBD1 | CASSYSGGQGALDTQYF | TGTGCCAGCAGTTACTCCGGGGGACAGGGGGCATTAGATACGCAGTATTTT
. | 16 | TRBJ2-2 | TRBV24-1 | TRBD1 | CATSDQGTAYTGELFF | TGTGCCACCAGTGATCAGGGGACAGCCTACACCGGGGAGCTGTTTTTT
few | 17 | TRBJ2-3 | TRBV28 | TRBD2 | CASSPSSSGRAGDTQYF | TGTGCCAGCAGTCCCTCGAGCAGCGGGAGGGCTGGGGATACGCAGTATTTT
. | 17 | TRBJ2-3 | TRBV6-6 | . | CASSYRYLVMSTDTQYF | TGTGCCAGCAGTTACCGTTATCTAGTGATGAGCACAGATACGCAGTATTTT
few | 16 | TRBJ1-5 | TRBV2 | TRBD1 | CASSTRGTGGSQPQHF | TGTGCCAGCAGTACGAGGGGGACAGGGGGTAGTCAGCCCCAGCATTTT
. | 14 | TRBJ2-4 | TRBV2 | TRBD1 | CASSARQGEAIQYF | TGTGCCAGCAGTGCCCGACAGGGGGAGGCCATTCAGTACTTC
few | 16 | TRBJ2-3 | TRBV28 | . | CASSFPSDSSTDTQYF | TGTGCCAGCAGTTTCCCTTCGGACTCAAGCACAGATACGCAGTATTTT
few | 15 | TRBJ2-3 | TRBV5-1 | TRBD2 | CASSSSGSVSDTQYF | TGCGCCAGCAGCTCTAGCGGGAGTGTCTCAGATACGCAGTATTTT